Shown below are 21 T cell receptor beta chains from a single sample sequenced in a study of shared clonotypes between healthy human individuals (TCRdb year 2020). The library was made by the immunoSEQ multiplex PCR assay. This immuneACCESS table, as held by TCRdb, lists in-frame sequences with V and J called but not all clones. Of the missing ones, under half trace to an unresolved V gene in checked studies; the others have no known cause. The sample table lists over a million clones, around 82% of them with a count of one. The top ten hold 0.5% to 0.6% of the sample. The specimen sequenced was memory CD4+ T cells from PBMCs. The cell subset or site tag for this specimen amounts to: CD45RA-negative fraction. The receptors come from a man in his late teens or twenties in good health. Some clones in this sample may be carry-over from other donors' samples.

The rearrangement links TRBV11-2 to TRBJ2-2, with D uncertain. Trimming cost V 0 bases and J 5 bases, with 7 bases left between them. Per the germline V gene, CDR1 is SGHAT and CDR2 is FQNNGV. The CDR3 covers 14 residues. The CDR3 loop reads CASSLDRSTGELFF. CDR3 coding DNA: TGTGCCAGCAGCTTAGACAGGTCAACCGGGGAGCTGTTTTTT.

The chain is built from TRBV5-4 and TRBJ1-4; D call uncertain. CDR1 is SGHNT, CDR2 YYREEE, per germline (reference sequence). V dropped 4 bases and J dropped 5 bases, with 12 bases sitting between them. The CDR3 has 14 residues. CDR3 nucleotides: TGTGCCAGCAGCCCGACGGGGAACAATGAAAAACTGTTTTTT. It is translated as CASSPTGNNEKLFF.

Worth noting for this clone: A far larger clone is one nucleotide away, so this likely arose from a read error. This CDR3 is also generated by other DNA sequences in the sample. The V gene is TRBV7-8, the J gene TRBJ2-5; D gene ambiguous. V lost 1 base, J lost 2 bases, and 5 bases lay in between. The CDR3 is 13 amino acids. Germline V lookup: CDR1 SGHVS, CDR2 FQNEAQ. This CDR3 reads CASSLGRQETQYF. The CDR3 DNA sequence: TGTGCCAGCAGCTTAGGCAGACAAGAGACCCAGTACTTC.

The V call is TRBV6-1, the J call TRBJ2-7, with D unclear. The germline V and J ends were trimmed by 3 bases and 3 bases, with 9 bases remaining between them. Germline CDR1 MNHNS, CDR2 SASEGT. This CDR3 is built from 13 residues. For the CDR3, the DNA is TGTGCCAGCAGTGATCGGCTGTTCTACGAGCAGTACTTC. This encodes CASSDRLFYEQYF.

The chain links TRBV2 to TRBJ2-3, with 11 nucleotides matching TRBD1. Unmatched junction bases numbered 7, after V lost 5 bases and J lost 0 bases. The germline V gene encodes CDR1 SNHLY and CDR2 FYNNEI. There are 17 residues in the CDR3. The CDR3 DNA reads TGTGCCAGCAGTTTGGGACAGGGGGAACGGAGCACAGATACGCAGTATTTT. The encoded protein is CASSLGQGERSTDTQYF.

The chain links TRBV6-1 to TRBJ1-3, with D unresolved. Per the germline V gene, CDR1 is MNHNS and CDR2 is SASEGT. The CDR3 consists of 16 residues. V was clipped by 2 bases and J by 0 bases, with 11 bases between them. CDR3 sequence: CASSELLQSSGNTIYF. The CDR3 bases are TGTGCCAGCAGTGAACTACTTCAAAGCTCTGGAAACACCATATATTTT.

The rearrangement uses TRBV2 and TRBJ2-1, with unresolved D. The germline V gene has CDR1 SNHLY and CDR2 FYNNEI. CDR3 length: 14 amino acids. Deletions cut 6 bases from V and 2 bases from J, with 11 bases between. Here the CDR3 DNA reads TGTGCCAGCAGGGTTGACGCTCCCTACAATGAGCAGTTCTTC. Translated, it gives CASRVDAPYNEQFF.

The chain links TRBV5-6 to TRBJ2-6, with 9 bases aligning to TRBD1. Germline V gene data show CDR1 as SGHDT and CDR2 as YYEEEE. CDR3 size: 18 residues. CDR3 bases: TGTATGTCATACGGTTCGGGACAGGGACCCTCTGGGGCCAACGTCCTGACTTTC. Its translation is CMSYGSGQGPSGANVLTF.

In regard to this clone: It may be a read error: a sequence one base away is much more abundant. The CDR3 region has the DNA TGTGCCAGCAGCGGAGACAGGGACACAGATACGCAGTATTTT. Its translation: CASSGDRDTDTQYF. This rearrangement joins TRBV9 to TRBJ2-3; 7 positions agree with TRBD1. The V and J ends lost 3 bases and 2 bases, in that order; junction bases with no gene match: 3. The germline V gene has CDR1 SGDLS and CDR2 YYNGEE. The CDR3 has 14 amino acids.

The chain combines TRBV27 with TRBJ1-3; unclear D gene. The CDR3 is 13 residues long. CDR1 and CDR2 from the germline V gene are MNHEY and SMNVEV (reference sequence). The V gene lost 4 bases and the J gene lost 2 bases, with 6 bases spanning the gap. CDR3 sequence reads: CASSSRTGNTIYF. Here the CDR3 DNA reads TGTGCCAGCAGTTCACGAACTGGAAACACCATATATTTT.

The rearrangement uses TRBV5-1 and TRBJ2-3; D ambiguous. V lost 3 bases to trimming and J lost 3 bases, with 11 bases between them. Germline CDR1 SGHRS, CDR2 YFSETQ. The CDR3 length is 14 residues. CDR3 sequence reads: CASSSSPQTDTQYF. The CDR3 coding sequence is TGCGCCAGCAGCTCAAGTCCGCAAACAGATACGCAGTATTTT.

This clone has only one observation. The V gene is TRBV7-2, the J gene TRBJ2-7; perhaps TRBD2 as D (6 bases). The CDR3 runs 14 residues. Per the germline V gene, CDR1 is SGHTA and CDR2 is FQGNSA. Trimming shortened V by 5 bases and J by 3 bases, and 14 bases separated the two germline ends. CDR3 nucleotide sequence: TGTGCCAGCAGCCTCAAAAGGGGAGGCTACGAGCAGTACTTC. This codes for CASSLKRGGYEQYF.

A single count supports this clone. The chain recombines TRBV7-8 with TRBJ2-3; the match to TRBD2 covers 13 bases. The CDR3 is 16 residues long. Germline values: CDR1 SGHVS, CDR2 FQNEAQ. V gave up 1 base and J gave up 5 bases; unmatched junction bases: 3. CDR3 nucleotides: TGTGCCAGCAGCTTAGTAGGACTAGCGGGAGTAGATACGCAGTATTTT. It encodes CASSLVGLAGVDTQYF.

The chain uses TRBV12-5 and TRBJ2-1; a possible D gene is TRBD2 (6 bases). This CDR3 contains 19 residues. Looked up from germline, CDR1 is LGHNT and CDR2 is FRNRAP. V was cut by 0 bases and J by 2 bases, with 20 bases left in between. The CDR3 nucleotides read TGTGCTAGTGGTTTGGTACGAGGAGGAGGGGTCGCCACCTACAATGAGCAGTTCTTC. Residues: CASGLVRGGGVATYNEQFF.

The chain employs TRBV29-1 and TRBJ2-3, with no clear D. The CDR3 runs 13 residues. Deletions cut 4 bases from V and 6 bases from J, with 14 bases between. CDR1 is SQVTM and CDR2 is ANQGSEA in the germline V gene. CDR3 region: CSVGKSVSDTQYF. The CDR3 DNA reads TGCAGCGTTGGAAAGAGCGTATCTGATACGCAGTATTTT.

On this clone itself: A read error is possible here, since a much larger clone lies one base away. V is TRBV5-6 and J is TRBJ2-3; D gene uncertain. V lost 0 bases and J lost 4, with 3 bases in between. CDR3 length: 12 amino acids. The germline V gene encodes CDR1 SGHDT and CDR2 YYEEEE. CDR3 in amino acids: CASSLGADTQYF. DNA for the CDR3: TGTGCCAGCAGCTTGGGGGCAGATACGCAGTATTTT.

CDR3 nucleotides: TGTGCCAGCAGTTTCACCCCGGCAGGGTCGGTCGAGCAGTACTTC. This codes for CASSFTPAGSVEQYF. The chain has TRBV28 and TRBJ2-7; TRBD1 is a possible D gene (5 bases). Per germline, CDR1 MDHEN and CDR2 SYDVKM. V was trimmed by 3 bases and J by 6 bases, leaving 18 bases between them. The length of the CDR3 is 15 residues.

This clone was found once. The chain is built from TRBV5-4 and TRBJ1-2; 7 positions match TRBD1. J gave up 3 bases and V 0 bases, and 2 bases lay outside the gene matches. The CDR3 covers 14 residues. The germline V gene encodes CDR1 SGHNT and CDR2 YYREEE (reference sequence). The CDR3 bases are TGTGCCAGCAGCTTGGACAGGGGACACTATGGCTACACCTTC. It specifies CASSLDRGHYGYTF.

This rearrangement joins TRBV7-3 to TRBJ2-3; a weak D match, TRBD1 (6 bases). CDR3 length: 13 amino acids. Germline CDR1 SGHTA, CDR2 FQGTGA. V dropped 5 bases and J dropped 6 bases, with 12 bases sitting between them. This chain's CDR3 is CASSVNRDDTQYF. CDR3 DNA sequence: TGTGCCAGCAGCGTAAACAGGGATGATACGCAGTATTTT. The variable domain in full, with the rest retrieved from reference TRBV7-3 and TRBJ2-3, is GAGVSQTPSNKVTEKGKYVELRCDPISGHTALYWYRQSLGQGPEFLIYFQGTGAADDSGLPNDRFFAVRPEGSVSTLKIQRTERGDSAVYLCASSVNRDDTQYFGPGTRLTVL.

This rearrangement joins TRBV18 to TRBJ2-7; 11 bases agree with TRBD1. The CDR3 has 14 residues. V was clipped by 3 bases and J by 5 bases; unmatched bases: 3. The germline V gene has CDR1 KGHSH and CDR2 LQKENI. CDR3 protein: CASSPGTGGNEQYF. As DNA, the CDR3 is TGTGCCAGCTCACCCGGGACAGGGGGGAACGAGCAGTACTTC.

The CDR3 DNA reads TGTGCCAGCAGCTTAGGACTAGCGGGAGGGGAGCAAGAGACCCAGTACTTC. Protein sequence: CASSLGLAGGEQETQYF. This chain joins TRBV7-9 and TRBJ2-5; 14 bases agree with TRBD2. The CDR3 runs 17 residues. CDR1 is SEHNR and CDR2 is FQNEAQ in the germline V gene (reference sequence). V dropped 1 base and J dropped 2; count of bases not matched to a gene: 3.